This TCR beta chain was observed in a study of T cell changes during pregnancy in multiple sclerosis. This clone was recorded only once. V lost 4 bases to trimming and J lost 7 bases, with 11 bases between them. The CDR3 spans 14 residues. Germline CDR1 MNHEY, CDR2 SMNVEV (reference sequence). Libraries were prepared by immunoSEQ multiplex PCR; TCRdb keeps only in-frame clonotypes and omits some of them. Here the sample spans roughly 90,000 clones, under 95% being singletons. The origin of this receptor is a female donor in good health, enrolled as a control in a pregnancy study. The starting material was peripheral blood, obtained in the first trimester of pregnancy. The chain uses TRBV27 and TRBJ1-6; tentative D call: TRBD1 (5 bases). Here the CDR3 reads CASSSQGGNSPLHF. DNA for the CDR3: TGTGCCAGCAGTTCCCAGGGAGGAAATTCACCCCTCCACTTT.